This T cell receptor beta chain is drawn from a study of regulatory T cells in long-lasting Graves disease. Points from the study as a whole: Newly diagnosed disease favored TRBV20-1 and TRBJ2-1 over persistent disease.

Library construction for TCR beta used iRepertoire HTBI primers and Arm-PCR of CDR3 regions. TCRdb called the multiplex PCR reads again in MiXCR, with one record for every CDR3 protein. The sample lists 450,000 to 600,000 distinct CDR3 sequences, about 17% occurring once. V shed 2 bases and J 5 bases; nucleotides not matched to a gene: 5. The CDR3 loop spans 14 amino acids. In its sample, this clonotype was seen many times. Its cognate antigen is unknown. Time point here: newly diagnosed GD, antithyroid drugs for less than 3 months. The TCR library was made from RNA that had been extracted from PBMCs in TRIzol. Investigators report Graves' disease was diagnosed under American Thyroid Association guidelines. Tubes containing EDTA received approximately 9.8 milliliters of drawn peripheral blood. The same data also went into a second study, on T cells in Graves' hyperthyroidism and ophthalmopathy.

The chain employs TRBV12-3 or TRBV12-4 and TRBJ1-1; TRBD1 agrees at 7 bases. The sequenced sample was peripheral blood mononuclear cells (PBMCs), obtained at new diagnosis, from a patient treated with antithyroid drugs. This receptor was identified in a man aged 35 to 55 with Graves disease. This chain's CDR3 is CASSLKGAGTEAFF. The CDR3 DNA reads TGTGCCAGCAGTTTAAAGGGGGCTGGAACTGAAGCTTTCTTT.